A single sample gave rise to the 21 T cell receptor beta chains below, sequenced in a study of T cells after somatic rescue of genetic block. TCRdb's table, derived via immunoSEQ multiplex PCR, lists solely in-frame clones and lacks some. Of 110,000 or so clones listed, about 90% are singletons. The material sequenced was peripheral blood mononuclear cells (PBMCs). The receptor set was obtained from a woman aged 18-29 years.

This chain connects TRBV5-6 to TRBJ1-6; the D gene is possibly TRBD1 (6 bases). The V gene lost 5 bases and the J gene lost 7 bases, with 16 bases spanning the gap. There are 15 residues in the CDR3. From germline, CDR1 is SGHDT and CDR2 YYEEEE. The CDR3 loop reads CASRGAQGWNSPLHF. In DNA form, the CDR3 reads TGTGCCAGCAGGGGGGCACAGGGTTGGAATTCACCCCTCCACTTT.

The chain joins TRBV29-1 to TRBJ2-5; 8 bases line up with TRBD1. The J call may be incorrect, as the DNA end agrees better with TRBJ2-7. This CDR3 region has 12 residues. Germline loops: CDR1 SQVTM, CDR2 ANQGSEA. CDR3 amino acids: CSVETGGYEQYF. CDR3 DNA sequence: TGCAGCGTTGAAACAGGGGGTTACGAGCAGTACTTC.

This chain uses TRBV27 with TRBJ1-6; 10 bases line up with TRBD1. This CDR3 spans 15 amino acids. The V segment lost 5 bases and the J segment 7 bases; nucleotides outside the gene matches: 5. Per the germline V gene, CDR1 is MNHEY and CDR2 is SMNVEV (reference sequence). For the CDR3, the DNA is TGTGCCAGCAGTGCCCTGACAGGGGGCAATTCACCCCTCCACTTT. It encodes CASSALTGGNSPLHF.

This clone was seen more than once but under ten times. J is TRBJ1-1 and V is TRBV7-9; D is uncertain. CDR1 is SEHNR and CDR2 is FQNEAQ in the germline V gene (reference sequence). CDR3 length equals 12 residues. V lost 4 bases and J 5 bases, leaving 8 bases between the germline ends. CDR3 sequence reads: CASSSTETEAFF. CDR3 DNA: TGTGCCAGCAGCTCCACCGAGACTGAAGCTTTCTTT.

The V and J genes are TRBV7-2 and TRBJ2-5; 7 nucleotides line up with TRBD2. The germline V gene has CDR1 SGHTA and CDR2 FQGNSA. Trimming cost V 1 base and J 2 bases; bases outside gene matches: 7. The CDR3 loop spans 16 amino acids. The CDR3 spells CASSLVSSGKQETQYF. CDR3 in DNA: TGTGCCAGCAGCTTAGTGTCTAGCGGTAAACAAGAGACCCAGTACTTC. The complete variable domain, with remaining parts taken from reference TRBV7-2 and TRBJ2-5, reads GAGVSQSPSNKVTEKGKDVELRCDPISGHTALYWYRQSLGQGLEFLIYFQGNSAPDKSGLPSDRFSAERTGGSVSTLTIQRTQQEDSAVYLCASSLVSSGKQETQYFGPGTRLLVL.

The genes are TRBV11-1 and TRBJ2-7; possible D gene TRBD2, 7 bases. Trimming removed 5 bases at V and 3 bases at J, with 20 bases between. This CDR3 is 16 amino acids long. The germline V gene has CDR1 SGHAT and CDR2 FQDESV (reference sequence). In nucleotides, the CDR3 is TGTGCCAGCAGCCCGATGAGGGGGGGCGCATTCTACGAGCAGTACTTC. It codes for CASSPMRGGAFYEQYF.

The chain joins TRBV19 to TRBJ1-5, with 9 bases lining up with TRBD1. CDR1 LNHDA and CDR2 SQIVND come from the germline V gene (reference sequence). This CDR3 comprises 15 residues. The trim removed 5 bases at V and 2 bases at J, leaving 4 bases unmatched. The CDR3, as DNA: TGTGCCAGTAGTGACAGGACAGGGGGCAATCAGCCCCAGCATTTT. This translates into CASSDRTGGNQPQHF.

The genes are TRBV14 and TRBJ2-3; no clear D gene. The germline V gene has CDR1 SGHDN and CDR2 FVKESK. This CDR3 comprises 14 residues. Between the trimmed V and J ends, which lost 5 bases and 2 bases, there was a span of 11 bases. CDR3 nucleotide sequence: TGTGCCAGCAGCTATTTCCAGTTCACAGATACGCAGTATTTT. It is translated as CASSYFQFTDTQYF.

The J gene is TRBJ1-2, the V gene TRBV30; D remains unclear. Trimming removed 4 bases at V and 5 bases at J, with 11 bases between. CDR1 is GTSNPN, CDR2 SVGIG, per germline (reference sequence). The CDR3 has 12 amino acids. The CDR3 region is CAWTISGYGYTF. The CDR3, as DNA: TGTGCCTGGACTATTTCGGGGTATGGCTACACCTTC.

The chain employs TRBV11-3 and TRBJ2-7; D not resolved. Germline V lookup: CDR1 SGHNT, CDR2 YENEEA. The CDR3 is 14 residues long. Trimming took 5 bases from V and 3 from J, leaving 14 bases between them. The CDR3 is CASSEIQGHYEQYF. The CDR3 nucleotides are TGTGCCAGCAGCGAAATTCAAGGGCACTACGAGCAGTACTTC.

The chain has TRBV7-6 and TRBJ2-1; 15 positions match TRBD2. Trimming at V came to 5 bases and at J to 4 bases, leaving 12 bases not matched to a gene. Germline CDR1 SGHVS, CDR2 FNYEAQ. The CDR3 loop spans 19 amino acids. In DNA form, the CDR3 reads TGTGCCAGCAGCCCTAGCCCGGGACTAGCGGGGGGTCGGTACAATGAGCAGTTCTTC. Protein: CASSPSPGLAGGRYNEQFF. Full variable domain (missing parts from reference TRBV7-6 and TRBJ2-1): GAGVSQSPRYKVTKRGQDVALRCDPISGHVSLYWYRQALGQGPEFLTYFNYEAQQDKSGLPNDRFSAERPEGSISTLTIQRTEQRDSAMYRCASSPSPGLAGGRYNEQFFGPGTRLTVL.

CDR3: CASSQDPSGGAETQYF. The DNA of the CDR3 is TGCGCCAGCAGCCAAGATCCTAGCGGGGGGGCGGAGACCCAGTACTTC. The V call is TRBV4-3, the J call TRBJ2-5, with 12 nucleotides matching TRBD2. Germline CDR1 LGHNA, CDR2 YSLEER. This CDR3 region has 16 residues. V dropped 0 bases and J dropped 5; count of bases not matched to a gene: 4.

The chain joins TRBV19 to TRBJ2-6, with D unclear. Germline CDR1 LNHDA, CDR2 SQIVND (reference sequence). Deletions cut 5 bases from V and 1 base from J, with 9 bases between. This CDR3 comprises 15 residues. CDR3 sequence reads: CASSVVGSGANVLTF. CDR3 coding DNA: TGTGCCAGTAGTGTGGTGGGGTCTGGGGCCAACGTCCTGACTTTC.

The chain employs TRBV30 and TRBJ2-7, with 7 bases aligning to TRBD2. V trimming: 2 bases; J trimming: 7 bases; junction bases outside the gene matches: 5. CDR1 is GTSNPN, CDR2 SVGIG, per germline (reference sequence). The length of the CDR3 is 12 residues. CDR3 nucleotides: TGTGCCTGGAGTCCCCGGGGGGAGGAGCAGTACTTC. Protein sequence: CAWSPRGEEQYF.

The chain joins TRBV27 to TRBJ1-6, with D unresolved. V was shortened by 3 bases and J by 5 bases, with 8 bases between the two germline ends. Germline CDR1 and CDR2: MNHEY and SMNVEV (reference sequence). This CDR3 region has 14 residues. CDR3: CASSFWQDNSPLHF. The CDR3 DNA follows: TGTGCCAGCAGTTTTTGGCAGGATAATTCACCCCTCCACTTT.

This chain uses TRBV9 with TRBJ2-6; no firm D call. The CDR3 spans 11 residues. Trimming cost V 3 bases and J 13 bases, with 8 bases left between them. Germline assignment: CDR1 SGDLS and CDR2 YYNGEE. The DNA of the CDR3 is TGTGCCAGCAGCGGCCAAATGGTCCTGACTTTC. Its translation is CASSGQMVLTF.

The chain carries TRBV10-2 and TRBJ1-2; D is undetermined. The germline V and J ends were trimmed by 0 bases and 8 bases, with 13 bases remaining between them. Germline-derived CDR1 and CDR2 are WSHSY and SAAADI. The CDR3 extends over 14 amino acids. CDR3 protein: CASSESAGGAGYTF. For the CDR3, the DNA is TGCGCCAGCAGTGAGTCAGCCGGTGGAGCGGGCTACACCTTC.

The chain employs TRBV7-2 and TRBJ2-7; 10 positions match TRBD1. The CDR3 consists of 14 residues. Germline V gives CDR1 SGHTA, CDR2 FQGNSA. V lost 5 bases, J lost 4 bases, and 5 bases stayed unmatched. The CDR3 DNA follows: TGTGCCAGCAGCGCCGGGACAGGGGCGTACGAGCAGTACTTC. Its translation: CASSAGTGAYEQYF. Drawing the rest from reference TRBV7-2 and TRBJ2-7, the complete variable domain is GAGVSQSPSNKVTEKGKDVELRCDPISGHTALYWYRQSLGQGLEFLIYFQGNSAPDKSGLPSDRFSAERTGGSVSTLTIQRTQQEDSAVYLCASSAGTGAYEQYFGPGTRLTVT.

The V and J genes are TRBV18 and TRBJ2-7; either TRBD1 or TRBD2 may fit D (7 bases each). This CDR3 spans 14 amino acids. The V gene lost 2 bases and the J gene lost 3 bases, with 11 bases spanning the gap. The germline V gene has CDR1 KGHSH and CDR2 LQKENI. The chain's CDR3 is CASSPSGGGYEQYF. CDR3 in DNA: TGTGCCAGCTCACCATCAGGGGGGGGCTACGAGCAGTACTTC.

The chain recombines TRBV18 with TRBJ1-1, with 7 bases lining up with TRBD1. The CDR3 sequence is 17 residues long. J lost 0 bases, V lost 1 base, and 8 bases had no gene match. Germline V gene lookup returns CDR1 KGHSH and CDR2 LQKENI. The CDR3 protein is CASSPRGDSYMNTEAFF. In nucleotides, the CDR3 is TGTGCCAGCTCACCACGAGGGGACAGCTACATGAACACTGAAGCTTTCTTT.

The chain's CDR3 is CASSSSFTGELFF. Here the CDR3 DNA reads TGTGCCAGCAGCTCCAGCTTCACCGGGGAGCTGTTTTTT. V gene TRBV6-6 combines with J gene TRBJ2-2; D remains unclear. The CDR3 contains 13 residues. V dropped 6 bases and J dropped 4 bases, with 9 bases sitting between them. CDR1 and CDR2 (germline): MNHNY, SVGAGI (reference sequence).